Following are 15 T cell receptor beta chains from one sample sequenced in a study of blood T cell repertoires in COVID-19. Produced via immunoSEQ multiplex PCR; TCRdb's table is partial and in-frame only. The sample includes around 50,000 clones, approximately 90% of them seen just once. Input material: peripheral blood. These receptors came from a man aged 70 or older with acute or convalescent COVID-19.

Here the CDR3 DNA reads TGTGCCAGCAGCTACCTCCCCGGGACAGGAAGCTCCTACGAGCAGTACTTC. Residues: CASSYLPGTGSSYEQYF. This sequence joins TRBV7-6 and TRBJ2-7, with TRBD1 matching over 8 bases. The CDR3 totals 17 residues. The germline V gene encodes CDR1 SGHVS and CDR2 FNYEAQ. The V gene end was trimmed by 4 bases and the J gene end by 0 bases; junction bases not matched to a gene: 11.

The chain joins TRBV7-3 to TRBJ2-1; 8 nucleotides match TRBD2. With 3 bases clipped from V and 2 bases from J, the junction kept 3 bases outside the gene matches. The CDR3 runs 15 residues. Germline CDR1 reads SGHTA; CDR2 reads FQGTGA. The CDR3 here is CASSLGTRAYNEQFF. In nucleotides, the CDR3 is TGTGCCAGCAGCTTGGGGACTAGAGCCTACAATGAGCAGTTCTTC.

The chain carries TRBV21-1 and TRBJ2-4; TRBD2, the table's D call, was not compared with the DNA. TRBV21-1 is a listed pseudogene. The CDR3 is 17 residues long. The CDR3 sequence is CASSKAWGGKAKNIQYF. CDR3 DNA sequence: TGTGCCAGCAGCAAAGCGTGGGGGGGGAAGGCCAAAAACATTCAGTACTTC.

This chain joins TRBV9 and TRBJ2-3; 13 bases align to TRBD2. Germline V gene data show CDR1 as SGDLS and CDR2 as YYNGEE. This CDR3 has 16 amino acids. Germline trimming cut 4 bases from V and 2 bases from J; bases unmatched to any gene: 4. The CDR3 spells CASSLGLAGVTDTQYF. Written as DNA, the CDR3 is TGTGCCAGCAGCTTAGGACTAGCGGGGGTCACAGATACGCAGTATTTT.

Only a few counts were recorded for this clone. The chain recombines TRBV9 with TRBJ1-4; maybe TRBD1 (5 bases). V lost 2 bases and J lost 4, with 12 bases in between. From germline, CDR1 is SGDLS and CDR2 YYNGEE. The CDR3 spans 15 residues. This CDR3 is CASSVNQGRNEKLFF. In nucleotides, the CDR3 is TGTGCCAGCAGCGTTAATCAGGGCCGTAATGAAAAACTGTTTTTT. Using reference TRBV9 and TRBJ1-4 for the parts outside the CDR3, the full variable domain is DSGVTQTPKHLITATGQRVTLRCSPRSGDLSVYWYQQSLDQGLQFLIQYYNGEERAKGNILERFSAQQFPDLHSELNLSSLELGDSALYFCASSVNQGRNEKLFFGSGTQLSVL.

The rearrangement joins TRBV6-6 to TRBJ1-2; D remains unclear. Germline CDR1 is MNHNY and CDR2 is SVGAGI (reference sequence). This CDR3 is built from 17 residues. The germline V and J ends were trimmed by 5 bases and 4 bases, with 23 bases remaining between them. The CDR3 DNA reads as TGTGCCAGCAGTCAACCGCCTTTTTTGGCTGGCGGCTATGGCTACACCTTC. Translation gives CASSQPPFLAGGYGYTF.

This rearrangement joins TRBV30 to TRBJ2-5, with TRBD1 matching 10 bases. Trimming took 5 bases from V and 3 from J; bases not matched to a gene: 3. The germline CDR1 and CDR2 sequences are GTSNPN and SVGIG (reference sequence). This CDR3 has 13 residues. The CDR3 spells CAWLGQGKETQYF. The CDR3 region has the DNA TGTGCCTGGTTGGGACAGGGGAAAGAGACCCAGTACTTC. The whole variable domain, filled in from reference TRBV30 and TRBJ2-5, reads SQTIHQWPATLVQPVGSPLSLECTVEGTSNPNLYWYRQAAGRGLQLLFYSVGIGQISSEVPQNLSASRPQDRQFILSSKKLLLSDSGFYLCAWLGQGKETQYFGPGTRLLVL.

The J gene is TRBJ2-1, the V gene TRBV4-1, with 9 bases aligning to TRBD1. Germline CDR1 MGHRA, CDR2 YSYEKL. This CDR3 has 16 amino acids. The J segment lost 2 bases and the V segment lost 3 bases, leaving 5 bases of the junction unmatched. DNA for the CDR3: TGCGCCAGCAGCCAGGGACAGGGTAAGACCTACAATGAGCAGTTCTTC. Its translation: CASSQGQGKTYNEQFF.

The rearrangement links TRBV5-5 to TRBJ2-7, with D uncertain. The CDR3 totals 12 residues. V lost 2 bases and J 4 bases, leaving 7 bases between the germline ends. The V gene's germline CDR1 is SGHKS and CDR2 YYEKEE (reference sequence). CDR3 coding DNA: TGTGCCAGCAGCTTCCCAACTTACGAGCAGTACTTC. It specifies CASSFPTYEQYF.

This sequence joins TRBV5-5 and TRBJ1-5; D uncertain. The CDR3 loop spans 14 amino acids. The ends were cut back, 5 bases at V and 3 bases at J, with 12 bases in the middle. CDR1 and CDR2 (germline): SGHKS, YYEKEE (reference sequence). This chain's CDR3 is CASRVTIFNQPQHF. Here the CDR3 DNA reads TGTGCCAGCAGGGTGACTATCTTCAATCAGCCCCAGCATTTT.

The chain recombines TRBV28 with TRBJ1-1, with 7 bases fitting TRBD1. V dropped 6 bases and J dropped 0; count of bases not matched to a gene: 13. CDR1 and CDR2 (germline): MDHEN, SYDVKM. The CDR3 is 17 residues long. The DNA for the CDR3 is TGTGCCAGCAGCACACCCGGGACAGTAAACATGAACACTGAAGCTTTCTTT. Translated: CASSTPGTVNMNTEAFF.

This chain links TRBV6-5 with TRBJ1-3; D gene unclear. With 2 bases removed from V and 0 bases from J, the gap between germline ends came to 8 bases. From germline, CDR1 is MNHEY and CDR2 SVGAGI. This CDR3 is built from 15 residues. CDR3 sequence reads: CASSYRHSSGNTIYF. The CDR3 DNA is TGTGCCAGCAGTTACAGGCACAGCTCTGGAAACACCATATATTTT.

The chain is built from TRBV30 and TRBJ1-2; D may be TRBD1 (5 bases). This CDR3 comprises 13 residues. Trimming removed 0 bases from V and 6 bases from J, with 11 bases in between. Germline V gene data show CDR1 as GTSNPN and CDR2 as SVGIG (reference sequence). CDR3 nucleotide sequence: TGTGCCTGGAGTGTACAAGGGGTTAATGGCTACACCTTC. Protein: CAWSVQGVNGYTF. Variable domain in full (rest from reference TRBV30 and TRBJ1-2): SQTIHQWPATLVQPVGSPLSLECTVEGTSNPNLYWYRQAAGRGLQLLFYSVGIGQISSEVPQNLSASRPQDRQFILSSKKLLLSDSGFYLCAWSVQGVNGYTFGSGTRLTVV.

The rearrangement joins TRBV6-5 to TRBJ2-3, with D maybe TRBD1 (6 bases). CDR1 MNHEY and CDR2 SVGAGI come from the germline V gene. This CDR3 is built from 15 residues. V was clipped by 2 bases and J by 6 bases, with 15 bases between them. CDR3 amino acids: CASSYARIGQDTQYF. CDR3 nucleotide sequence: TGTGCCAGCAGTTACGCTAGGATAGGACAGGATACGCAGTATTTT.

The genes are TRBV27 and TRBJ1-6, with TRBD1 as a possible D gene (6 bases). Looked up from germline, CDR1 is MNHEY and CDR2 is SMNVEV (reference sequence). The CDR3 has 18 amino acids. The V end lost 5 bases, the J end lost 12 bases, and 29 bases lay between the germline ends. CDR3: CASSRGGRSVVDNKPLHF. DNA of the CDR3: TGTGCCAGCAGTAGGGGGGGCAGATCGGTGGTAGATAACAAACCCCTCCACTTT.